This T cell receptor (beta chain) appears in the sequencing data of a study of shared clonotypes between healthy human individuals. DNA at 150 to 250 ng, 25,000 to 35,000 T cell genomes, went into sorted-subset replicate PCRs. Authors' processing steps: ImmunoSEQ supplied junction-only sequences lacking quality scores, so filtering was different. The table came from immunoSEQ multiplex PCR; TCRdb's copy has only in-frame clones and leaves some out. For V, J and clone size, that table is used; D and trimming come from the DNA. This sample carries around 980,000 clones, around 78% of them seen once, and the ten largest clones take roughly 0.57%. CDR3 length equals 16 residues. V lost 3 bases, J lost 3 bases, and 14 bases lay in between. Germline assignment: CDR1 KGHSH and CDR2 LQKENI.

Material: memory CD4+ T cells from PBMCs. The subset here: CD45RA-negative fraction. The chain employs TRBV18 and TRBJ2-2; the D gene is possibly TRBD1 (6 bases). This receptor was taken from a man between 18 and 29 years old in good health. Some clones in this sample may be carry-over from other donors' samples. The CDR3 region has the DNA TGTGCCAGCTCACCTAAGGAAAAGGGGGACACCGGGGAGCTGTTTTTT. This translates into CASSPKEKGDTGELFF.